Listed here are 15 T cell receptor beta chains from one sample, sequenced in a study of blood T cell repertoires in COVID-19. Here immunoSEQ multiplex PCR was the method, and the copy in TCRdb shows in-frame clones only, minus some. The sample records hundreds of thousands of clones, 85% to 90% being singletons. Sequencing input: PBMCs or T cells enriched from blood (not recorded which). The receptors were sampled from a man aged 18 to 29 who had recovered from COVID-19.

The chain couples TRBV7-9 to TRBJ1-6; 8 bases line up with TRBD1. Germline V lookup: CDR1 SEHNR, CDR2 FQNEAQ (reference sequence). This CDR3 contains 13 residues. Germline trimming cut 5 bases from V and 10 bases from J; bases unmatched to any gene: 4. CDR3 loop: CASSSTGGSPLHF. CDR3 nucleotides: TGTGCCAGCAGCAGTACAGGGGGATCACCCCTCCACTTT. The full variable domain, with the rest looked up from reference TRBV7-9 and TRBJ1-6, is DTGVSQNPRHKITKRGQNVTFRCDPISEHNRLYWYRQTLGQGPEFLTYFQNEAQLEKSRLLSDRFSAERPKGSFSTLEIQRTEQGDSAMYLCASSSTGGSPLHFGNGTRLTVT.

The chain's CDR3 is CASSQEGTGFTGELFF. The CDR3, as DNA: TGCGCCAGCAGCCAAGAAGGAACAGGGTTCACCGGGGAGCTGTTTTTT. The chain employs TRBV4-1 and TRBJ2-2, with D possibly TRBD1 on 6 matching bases. Germline CDR1 and CDR2: MGHRA and YSYEKL. V was shortened by 0 bases and J by 4 bases, with 12 bases between the two germline ends. The CDR3 extends over 16 amino acids.

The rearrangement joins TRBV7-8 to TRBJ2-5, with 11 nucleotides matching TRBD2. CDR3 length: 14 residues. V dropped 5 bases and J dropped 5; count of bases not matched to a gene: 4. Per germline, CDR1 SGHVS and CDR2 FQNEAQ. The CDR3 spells CASSRSGRAETQYF. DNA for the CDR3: TGTGCCAGCAGCCGTAGCGGGAGGGCCGAGACCCAGTACTTC.

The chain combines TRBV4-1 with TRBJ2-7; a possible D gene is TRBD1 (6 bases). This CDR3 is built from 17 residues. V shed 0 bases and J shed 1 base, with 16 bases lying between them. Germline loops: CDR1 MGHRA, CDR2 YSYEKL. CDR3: CASSQEGRDRPSYEQYF. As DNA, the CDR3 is TGCGCCAGCAGCCAAGAAGGAAGAGACAGGCCGTCCTACGAGCAGTACTTC.

CDR3 sequence: CSVSGRLSTEAFF. CDR3 nucleotides: TGCAGCGTGTCAGGGCGGCTGAGCACTGAAGCTTTCTTT. V usage is TRBV29-1 and J usage is TRBJ1-1; D may be TRBD1 (5 bases). Trimming took 6 bases from V and 4 from J, leaving 15 bases between them. The CDR3 totals 13 residues. Germline V gene sequence: CDR1 SQVTM, CDR2 ANQGSEA.

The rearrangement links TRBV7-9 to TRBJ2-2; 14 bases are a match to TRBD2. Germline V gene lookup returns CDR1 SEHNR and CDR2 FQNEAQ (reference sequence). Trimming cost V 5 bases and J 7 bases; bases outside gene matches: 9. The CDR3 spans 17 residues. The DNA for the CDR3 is TGTGCCAGCAGCCCGGGACTAGCGGGGGCCCCGGGCGGGGAGCTGTTTTTT. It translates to CASSPGLAGAPGGELFF.

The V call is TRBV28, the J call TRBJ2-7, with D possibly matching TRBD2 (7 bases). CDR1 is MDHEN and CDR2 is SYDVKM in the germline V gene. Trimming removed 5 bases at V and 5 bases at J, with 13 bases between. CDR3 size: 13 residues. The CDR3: CASSGGAPDEQYF. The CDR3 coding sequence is TGTGCCAGCAGTGGGGGGGCGCCGGACGAGCAGTACTTC.

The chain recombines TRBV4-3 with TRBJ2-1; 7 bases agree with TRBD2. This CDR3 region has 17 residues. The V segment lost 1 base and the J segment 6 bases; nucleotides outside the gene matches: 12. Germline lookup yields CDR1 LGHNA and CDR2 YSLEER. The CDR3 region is CASSQGTGTTLFNEQFF. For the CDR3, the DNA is TGCGCCAGCAGCCAAGGGACCGGGACTACTCTATTCAATGAGCAGTTCTTC.

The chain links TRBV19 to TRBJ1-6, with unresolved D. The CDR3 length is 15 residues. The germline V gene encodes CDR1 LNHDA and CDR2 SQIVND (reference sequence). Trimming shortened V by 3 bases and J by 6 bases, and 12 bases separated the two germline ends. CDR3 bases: TGTGCCAGTAGTATCATTTGGAGGCTTAATTCACCCCTCCACTTT. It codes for CASSIIWRLNSPLHF.

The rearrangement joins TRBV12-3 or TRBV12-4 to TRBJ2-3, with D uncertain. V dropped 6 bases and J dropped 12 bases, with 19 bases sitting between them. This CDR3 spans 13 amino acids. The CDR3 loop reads CASSPPGYLSQYF. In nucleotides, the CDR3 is TGTGCCAGCAGCCCCCCGGGTTACTTATCACAGTATTTT.

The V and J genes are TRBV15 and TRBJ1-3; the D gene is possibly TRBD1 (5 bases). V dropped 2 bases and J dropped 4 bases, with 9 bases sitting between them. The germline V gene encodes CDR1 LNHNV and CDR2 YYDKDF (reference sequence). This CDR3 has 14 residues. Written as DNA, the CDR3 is TGTGCCACCAGCAGATGGGGGAGGGGAAACACCATATATTTT. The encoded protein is CATSRWGRGNTIYF.

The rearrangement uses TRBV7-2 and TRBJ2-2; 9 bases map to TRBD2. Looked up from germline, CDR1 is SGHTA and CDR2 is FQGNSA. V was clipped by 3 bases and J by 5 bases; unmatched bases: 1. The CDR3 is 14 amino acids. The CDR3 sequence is CASSLAGGTGELFF. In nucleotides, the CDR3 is TGTGCCAGCAGCTTGGCGGGGGGGACCGGGGAGCTGTTTTTT.

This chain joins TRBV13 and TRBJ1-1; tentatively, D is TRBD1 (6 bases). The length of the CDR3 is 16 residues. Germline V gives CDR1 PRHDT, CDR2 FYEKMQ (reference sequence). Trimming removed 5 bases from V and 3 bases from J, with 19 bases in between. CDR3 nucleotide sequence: TGTGCCAGCAGCCTAAGAGGGGGTTCCACCGACACTGAAGCTTTCTTT. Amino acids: CASSLRGGSTDTEAFF.

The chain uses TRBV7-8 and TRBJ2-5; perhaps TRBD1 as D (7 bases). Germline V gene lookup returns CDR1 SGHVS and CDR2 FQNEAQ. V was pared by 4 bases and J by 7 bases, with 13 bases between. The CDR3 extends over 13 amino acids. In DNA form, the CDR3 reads TGTGCCAGCAGCTCGGACAGGCGGGGGACCCAGTACTTC. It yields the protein CASSSDRRGTQYF. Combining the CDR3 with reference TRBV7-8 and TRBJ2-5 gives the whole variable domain GAGVSQSPRYKVAKRGQDVALRCDPISGHVSLFWYQQALGQGPEFLTYFQNEAQLDKSGLPSDRFFAERPEGSVSTLKIQRTQQEDSAVYLCASSSDRRGTQYFGPGTRLLVL.

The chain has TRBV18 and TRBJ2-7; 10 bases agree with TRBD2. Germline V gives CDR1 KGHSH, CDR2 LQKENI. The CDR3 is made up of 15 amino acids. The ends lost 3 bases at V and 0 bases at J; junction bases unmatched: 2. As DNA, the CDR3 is TGTGCCAGCTCACCCGGACTAGCGGTCTCCTACGAGCAGTACTTC. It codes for CASSPGLAVSYEQYF.